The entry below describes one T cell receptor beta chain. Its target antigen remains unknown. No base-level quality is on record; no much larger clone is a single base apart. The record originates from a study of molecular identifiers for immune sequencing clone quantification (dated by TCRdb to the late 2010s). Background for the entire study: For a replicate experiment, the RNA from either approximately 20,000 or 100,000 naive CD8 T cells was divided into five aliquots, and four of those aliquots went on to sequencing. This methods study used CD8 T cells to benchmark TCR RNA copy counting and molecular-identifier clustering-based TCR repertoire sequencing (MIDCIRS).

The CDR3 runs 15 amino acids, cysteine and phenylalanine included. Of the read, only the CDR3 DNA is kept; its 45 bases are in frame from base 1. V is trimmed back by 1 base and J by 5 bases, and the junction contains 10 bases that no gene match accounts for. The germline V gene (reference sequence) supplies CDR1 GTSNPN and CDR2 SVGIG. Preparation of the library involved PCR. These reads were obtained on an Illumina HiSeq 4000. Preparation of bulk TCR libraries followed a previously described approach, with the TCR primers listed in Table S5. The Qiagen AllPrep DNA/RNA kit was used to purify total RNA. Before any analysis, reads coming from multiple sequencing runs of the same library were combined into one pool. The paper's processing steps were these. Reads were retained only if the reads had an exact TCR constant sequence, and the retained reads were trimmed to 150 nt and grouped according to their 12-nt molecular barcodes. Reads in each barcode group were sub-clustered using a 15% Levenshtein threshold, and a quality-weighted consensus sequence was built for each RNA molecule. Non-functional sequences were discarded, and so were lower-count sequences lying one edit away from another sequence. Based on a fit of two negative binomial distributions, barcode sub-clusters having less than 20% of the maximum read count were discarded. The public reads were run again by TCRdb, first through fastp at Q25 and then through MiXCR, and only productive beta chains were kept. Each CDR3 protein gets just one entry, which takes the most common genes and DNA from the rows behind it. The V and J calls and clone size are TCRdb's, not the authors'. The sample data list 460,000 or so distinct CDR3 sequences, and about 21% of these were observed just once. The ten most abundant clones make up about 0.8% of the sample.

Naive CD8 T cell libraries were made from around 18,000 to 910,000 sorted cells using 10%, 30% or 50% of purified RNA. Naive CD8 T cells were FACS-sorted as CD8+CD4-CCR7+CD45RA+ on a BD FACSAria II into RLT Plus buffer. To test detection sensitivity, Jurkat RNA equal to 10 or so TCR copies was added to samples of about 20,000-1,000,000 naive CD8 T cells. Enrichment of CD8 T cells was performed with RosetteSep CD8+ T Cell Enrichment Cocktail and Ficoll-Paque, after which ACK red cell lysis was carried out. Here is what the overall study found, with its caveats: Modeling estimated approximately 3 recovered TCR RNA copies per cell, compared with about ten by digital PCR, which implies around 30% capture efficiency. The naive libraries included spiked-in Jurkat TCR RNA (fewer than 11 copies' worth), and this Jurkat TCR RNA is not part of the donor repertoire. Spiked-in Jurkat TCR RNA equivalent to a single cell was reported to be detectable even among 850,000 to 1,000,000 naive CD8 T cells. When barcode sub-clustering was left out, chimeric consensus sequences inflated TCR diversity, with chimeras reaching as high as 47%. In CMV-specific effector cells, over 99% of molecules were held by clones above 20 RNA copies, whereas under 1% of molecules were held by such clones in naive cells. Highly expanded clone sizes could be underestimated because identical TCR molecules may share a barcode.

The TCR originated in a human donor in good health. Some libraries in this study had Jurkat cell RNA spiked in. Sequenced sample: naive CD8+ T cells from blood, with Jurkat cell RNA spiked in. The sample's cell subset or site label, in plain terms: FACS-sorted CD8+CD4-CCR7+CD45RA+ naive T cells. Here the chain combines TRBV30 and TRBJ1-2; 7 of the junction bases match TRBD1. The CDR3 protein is CAWSADRTGLYGYTF. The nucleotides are TGTGCCTGGAGTGCCGACCGGACAGGATTGTATGGCTACACCTTC.